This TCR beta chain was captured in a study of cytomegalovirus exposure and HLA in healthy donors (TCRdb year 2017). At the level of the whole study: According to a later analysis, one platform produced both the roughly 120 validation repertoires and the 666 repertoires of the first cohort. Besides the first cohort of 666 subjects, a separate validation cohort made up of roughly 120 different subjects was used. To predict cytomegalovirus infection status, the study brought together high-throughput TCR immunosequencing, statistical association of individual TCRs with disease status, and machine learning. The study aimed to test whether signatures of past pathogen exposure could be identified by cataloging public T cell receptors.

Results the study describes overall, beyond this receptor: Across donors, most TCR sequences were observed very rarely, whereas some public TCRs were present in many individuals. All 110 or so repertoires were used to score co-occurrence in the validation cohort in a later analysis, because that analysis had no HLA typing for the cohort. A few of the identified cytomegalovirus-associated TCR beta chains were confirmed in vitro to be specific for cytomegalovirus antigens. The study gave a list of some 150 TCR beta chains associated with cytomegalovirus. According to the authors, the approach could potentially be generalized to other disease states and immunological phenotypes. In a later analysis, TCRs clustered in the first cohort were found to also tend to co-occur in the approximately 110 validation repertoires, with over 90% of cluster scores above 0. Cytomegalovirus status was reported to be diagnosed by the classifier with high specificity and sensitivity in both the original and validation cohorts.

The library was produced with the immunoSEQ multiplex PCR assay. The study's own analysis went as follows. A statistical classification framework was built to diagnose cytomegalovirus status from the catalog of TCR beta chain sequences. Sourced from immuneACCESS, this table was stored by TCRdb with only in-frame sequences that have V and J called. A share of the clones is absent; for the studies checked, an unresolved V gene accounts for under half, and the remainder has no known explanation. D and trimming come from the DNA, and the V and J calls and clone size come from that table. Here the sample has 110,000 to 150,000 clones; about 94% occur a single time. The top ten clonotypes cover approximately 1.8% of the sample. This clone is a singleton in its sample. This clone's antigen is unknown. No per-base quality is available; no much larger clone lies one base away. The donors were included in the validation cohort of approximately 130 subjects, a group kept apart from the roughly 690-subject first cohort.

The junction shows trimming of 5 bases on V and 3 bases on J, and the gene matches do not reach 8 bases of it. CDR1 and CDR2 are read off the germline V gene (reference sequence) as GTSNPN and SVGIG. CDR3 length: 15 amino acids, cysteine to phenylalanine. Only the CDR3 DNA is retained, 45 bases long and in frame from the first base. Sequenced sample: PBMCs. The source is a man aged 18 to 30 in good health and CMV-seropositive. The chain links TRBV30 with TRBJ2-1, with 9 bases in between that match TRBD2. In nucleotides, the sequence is TGTGCCTGGTCCCTAGCGGGAACTGGCTACAATGAGCAGTTCTTC. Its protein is CAWSLAGTGYNEQFF.